Presented here are 32 T cell receptor beta chains from one specimen sequenced in a study of vaccination and CD4 T cells after COVID-19 (dated by TCRdb to 2022 to 2024). The method behind the library was PCR. Sequencing took place on an Illumina iSeq 100. DNA from cultured CD4+ T cells was subjected to TCR sequencing with the Oncomine TCR Beta short-read assay at the Johns Hopkins FTIC core. TCRdb trimmed public reads at Q25 via fastp, called clones via MiXCR and kept in-frame beta chains. Rows with a matching CDR3 protein are joined into one entry that keeps the most common DNA and genes. This sample gives roughly 11,000 distinct CDR3 sequences in total; approximately 69% of them show up just once. 10% of the sample is taken by the ten largest. According to the study, the label for this sample's treatment or condition signals: roughly ten-day PBMC culture with coronavirus spike peptide pools or control peptides (ViraFEST assay).

No antigens are known for them. Sequencing input: CD4+ T cells from blood, cultured in vitro. The receptors stem from a human donor who had recovered from COVID-19.

The chain employs TRBV30 and TRBJ1-2; D is ambiguous. The CDR3 is made up of 15 amino acids. The germline V gene has CDR1 GTSNPN and CDR2 SVGIG (reference sequence). Trimming removed 2 bases at V and 0 bases at J, with 13 bases between. CDR3 sequence (DNA): TGTGCCTGGAGTCCGGGTCCAACGGCTAACTATGGCTACACCTTC. It is translated as CAWSPGPTANYGYTF.

This rearrangement joins TRBV20-1 to TRBJ1-1; D ambiguous. CDR1 and CDR2 (germline): DFQATT, SNEGSKA (reference sequence). The CDR3 loop spans 13 amino acids. The V gene lost 0 bases and the J gene lost 1 base, with 6 bases spanning the gap. The DNA for the CDR3 is TGCAGTGCTAGAGAGGGTGGGAACACTGAAGCTTTCTTT. It specifies CSAREGGNTEAFF.

The V call is TRBV20-1, the J call TRBJ1-1; perhaps TRBD1 as D (5 bases). The CDR3 contains 14 residues. V lost 6 bases and J 1 base, leaving 15 bases between the germline ends. Germline assignment: CDR1 DFQATT and CDR2 SNEGSKA (reference sequence). The CDR3 DNA follows: TGCAGTGCAGCCTGGGGGTTTCGGAACACTGAAGCTTTCTTT. It specifies CSAAWGFRNTEAFF.

The genes are TRBV28 and TRBJ1-2; D gene uncertain. The CDR3 is 14 residues long. The V gene's germline CDR1 is MDHEN and CDR2 SYDVKM. Between the trimmed V and J ends, which lost 4 bases and 8 bases, there was a span of 17 bases. CDR3 DNA: TGTGCCAGCAGTTACCCTGGGCGGATAGGAGGCTACACCTTC. Protein: CASSYPGRIGGYTF.

The chain recombines TRBV30 with TRBJ1-5; no clear D gene. The CDR3 contains 14 residues. V was clipped by 0 bases and J by 2 bases, with 8 bases between them. The germline CDR1 and CDR2 sequences are GTSNPN and SVGIG (reference sequence). CDR3 in amino acids: CAWSVSTRNQPQHF. In nucleotides, the CDR3 is TGTGCCTGGAGTGTTTCCACGCGCAATCAGCCCCAGCATTTT.

This clonotype showed up just a few times. The chain is built from TRBV6-5 and TRBJ1-5; 7 nucleotides line up with TRBD1. V trimming: 2 bases; J trimming: 2 bases; junction bases outside the gene matches: 0. This CDR3 contains 14 residues. Germline CDR1 reads MNHEY; CDR2 reads SVGAGI. The CDR3 protein is CASSYQGGNQPQHF. As DNA, the CDR3 is TGTGCCAGCAGTTACCAGGGGGGCAATCAGCCCCAGCATTTT.

J is TRBJ2-1 and V is TRBV5-1, with 7 nucleotides matching TRBD2. The CDR3 is 15 amino acids. CDR1 and CDR2 from the germline V gene are SGHRS and YFSETQ. J was trimmed by 6 bases and V by 4 bases; bases with no gene match: 10. CDR3 region: CASSPTSLAGNEQFF. Here the CDR3 DNA reads TGCGCCAGCAGCCCAACATCGTTAGCGGGCAATGAGCAGTTCTTC.

The chain employs TRBV10-2 and TRBJ2-7; TRBD1 agrees at 11 bases. Germline V CDR1 and CDR2: WSHSY, SAAADI. The CDR3 totals 17 residues. V was pared by 10 bases and J by 5 bases, with 19 bases of the junction left unmatched. In DNA, the CDR3 is TGCGCCACCCCGAAGGGACAGGGGGTTTCGGAGAGTGACGAGCAGTACTTC. Residues: CATPKGQGVSESDEQYF.

This clonotype rates as medium-sized. The V gene is TRBV20-1, the J gene TRBJ2-3, with 9 bases that match TRBD2. This CDR3 contains 14 residues. The V and J ends lost 3 bases and 6 bases, in that order; junction bases with no gene match: 7. The germline V gene has CDR1 DFQATT and CDR2 SNEGSKA (reference sequence). The CDR3 coding sequence is TGCAGTGCTAGTAGGGGCGGGGGGGTGGATACGCAGTATTTT. It is translated as CSASRGGGVDTQYF.

The chain links TRBV20-1 to TRBJ2-7; D is unresolved. The CDR3 is 13 amino acids. V was clipped by 4 bases and J by 1 base, with 11 bases between them. From germline, CDR1 is DFQATT and CDR2 SNEGSKA (reference sequence). CDR3 residues: CSAMGELSYEQYF. The DNA for the CDR3 is TGCAGTGCTATGGGCGAACTATCCTACGAGCAGTACTTC.

This clonotype was detected a few times. V and J are TRBV6-1 and TRBJ2-7, with unresolved D. CDR3 size: 12 residues. V dropped 6 bases and J dropped 3 bases, with 9 bases sitting between them. Germline-derived CDR1 and CDR2 are MNHNS and SASEGT. The CDR3 sequence is CASSTALYEQYF. In nucleotides, the CDR3 is TGTGCCAGCAGCACAGCCCTCTACGAGCAGTACTTC.

This clonotype was observed a few times. The gene calls are TRBV6-1 and TRBJ1-2, with 7 bases identical to TRBD1. The ends lost 2 bases at V and 13 bases at J; junction bases unmatched: 10. The CDR3 has 13 amino acids. Germline CDR1 MNHNS, CDR2 SASEGT. The CDR3 DNA follows: TGTGCCAGCAGTGAAAGGTTCGGCGACAGGGCCACCTTC. It encodes CASSERFGDRATF.

Relative to its sample, this clonotype is medium-sized. The chain is built from TRBV28 and TRBJ2-3; D call uncertain. The germline CDR1 and CDR2 sequences are MDHEN and SYDVKM. The V end lost 1 base, the J end lost 7 bases, and 9 bases lay between the germline ends. This CDR3 region has 13 residues. The CDR3 bases are TGTGCCAGCAGTTTATCGTTCTTAAATACGCAGTATTTT. Residues: CASSLSFLNTQYF.

The chain combines TRBV2 with TRBJ1-6; 8 bases are shared with TRBD1. With V trimmed by 4 bases and J by 1 base, 15 bases remained unmatched. The germline V gene encodes CDR1 SNHLY and CDR2 FYNNEI. This CDR3 is 20 amino acids long. The CDR3 reads CASSVTSGQGFKSYNSPLHF. For the CDR3, the DNA is TGTGCCAGCAGTGTGACTTCCGGACAGGGTTTTAAGTCCTATAATTCACCCCTCCACTTT.

The rearrangement links TRBV24-1 to TRBJ2-1, with 7 bases aligning to TRBD1. Germline CDR1 KGHDR, CDR2 SFDVKD. The J segment lost 4 bases and the V segment lost 2 bases, leaving 7 bases of the junction unmatched. The CDR3 is made up of 16 amino acids. DNA of the CDR3: TGTGCCACCAGTGATTCATACAGGGGCGGGTACAATGAGCAGTTCTTC. It is translated as CATSDSYRGGYNEQFF.

J is TRBJ2-2 and V is TRBV6-5; a possible D gene is TRBD1 (6 bases). Germline V gene lookup returns CDR1 MNHEY and CDR2 SVGAGI. V dropped 2 bases and J dropped 1 base, with 11 bases sitting between them. This CDR3 comprises 16 residues. The CDR3 region has the DNA TGTGCCAGCAGTTACATGGGGGCGCAGAACACCGGGGAGCTGTTTTTT. It yields the protein CASSYMGAQNTGELFF.

This clonotype was detected once. The chain employs TRBV20-1 and TRBJ1-1; D is undetermined. Trimming took 5 bases from V and 0 from J, leaving 16 bases between them. The CDR3 is 15 amino acids. The V gene's germline CDR1 is DFQATT and CDR2 SNEGSKA (reference sequence). The CDR3 DNA reads TGCAGTGCTCCCGACCCAAGGAGGATGAACACTGAAGCTTTCTTT. Protein product: CSAPDPRRMNTEAFF.

The chain links TRBV20-1 to TRBJ1-2, with no clear D. The CDR3 contains 14 residues. Looked up from germline, CDR1 is DFQATT and CDR2 is SNEGSKA (reference sequence). V was cut by 6 bases and J by 8 bases, with 22 bases left in between. Written as DNA, the CDR3 is TGCAGTGCGATCCGATCGGGGTCGGGTCAGGGCTACACCTTC. Encoded protein: CSAIRSGSGQGYTF.

The chain uses TRBV30 and TRBJ2-7; D is unclear. The CDR3 runs to 13 residues. Germline-derived CDR1 and CDR2 are GTSNPN and SVGIG (reference sequence). Deletions cut 2 bases from V and 3 bases from J, with 11 bases between. The CDR3: CAWSYGLGYEQYF. CDR3 DNA: TGTGCCTGGAGTTACGGATTAGGCTACGAGCAGTACTTC.

This clonotype was counted once. The chain couples TRBV19 to TRBJ1-6; the D gene is possibly TRBD1 (6 bases). Trimming pared 3 bases from V and 7 bases from J, leaving 10 bases between. CDR1 and CDR2 from the germline V gene are LNHDA and SQIVND (reference sequence). The CDR3 length is 14 residues. CDR3 nucleotide sequence: TGTGCCAGTAGTATCCGGACAGAAAATTCACCCCTCCACTTT. It encodes CASSIRTENSPLHF.

The J gene is TRBJ1-6, the V gene TRBV28; no clear D. The CDR3 runs 15 residues. CDR1 is MDHEN, CDR2 SYDVKM, per germline. With 6 bases removed from V and 8 bases from J, the gap between germline ends came to 17 bases. This CDR3 reads CASRPPRLGYSPLHF. The CDR3 DNA follows: TGTGCCAGCAGACCACCCAGGCTGGGGTATTCACCCCTCCACTTT.

The CDR3 reads CASSQSGLAAMYF. The CDR3, as DNA: TGTGCCAGCAGCCAAAGTGGACTAGCGGCCATGTATTTT. The chain is built from TRBV7-2 and TRBJ2-3; TRBD2 matches at 10 bases. This CDR3 spans 13 amino acids. Germline loops: CDR1 SGHTA, CDR2 FQGNSA. With V trimmed by 5 bases and J by 14 bases, 10 bases remained unmatched.

This clonotype turned up a few times. The chain uses TRBV2 and TRBJ2-2; D unclear. Germline CDR1 SNHLY, CDR2 FYNNEI. The CDR3 consists of 13 residues. Trimming stripped 7 bases from V and 7 bases from J, with 13 bases between. The DNA of the CDR3 is TGTGCCAGCATGGGTACTCCCCGCGGGGAGCTGTTTTTT. It codes for CASMGTPRGELFF.

The chain uses TRBV6-1 and TRBJ1-5; 8 positions match TRBD1. This CDR3 is 14 amino acids long. J was trimmed by 10 bases and V by 6 bases; bases with no gene match: 11. The V gene's germline CDR1 is MNHNS and CDR2 SASEGT. This chain's CDR3 is CASRGDRTNSPQHF. CDR3 nucleotides: TGTGCCAGCAGGGGGGACAGGACCAATTCCCCCCAGCATTTT.

V usage is TRBV2 and J usage is TRBJ2-2, with a tentative D call TRBD2 (6 bases). The CDR3 covers 15 residues. CDR1 and CDR2 (germline): SNHLY, FYNNEI. Trimming left V 7 bases short and J 2 bases short, with 14 bases between. CDR3 region: CASTGGTRNTGELFF. In DNA, the CDR3 is TGTGCCAGCACGGGCGGGACTCGAAACACCGGGGAGCTGTTTTTT.

The V gene is TRBV15, the J gene TRBJ2-7; D may be TRBD2 (8 bases). Trimming took off 0 bases at V and 6 bases at J, with 21 bases between the two ends. This CDR3 is 17 amino acids long. CDR1 is LNHNV and CDR2 is YYDKDF in the germline V gene (reference sequence). The CDR3 here is CATSRDRLASQGGEQYF. Written as DNA, the CDR3 is TGTGCCACCAGCAGAGATAGACTAGCGTCCCAGGGGGGCGAGCAGTACTTC.

V usage is TRBV28 and J usage is TRBJ2-7, with TRBD2 as a possible D gene (6 bases). Germline CDR1 MDHEN, CDR2 SYDVKM. Between the trimmed V and J ends, which lost 0 bases and 0 bases, there was a span of 12 bases. The CDR3 length is 16 residues. CDR3 DNA: TGTGCCAGCAGTTTATGGTCCGGGGGAAGCTCCTACGAGCAGTACTTC. Encoded protein: CASSLWSGGSSYEQYF.

The chain is built from TRBV5-1 and TRBJ2-7, with D tentatively TRBD2 (6 bases). There are 16 residues in the CDR3. V dropped 2 bases and J dropped 6 bases, with 21 bases sitting between them. Germline assignment: CDR1 SGHRS and CDR2 YFSETQ. The CDR3 DNA follows: TGCGCCAGCAGCTTTTGGGTCGGGAGCGATGTCGGCGAGCAGTACTTC. Translated, it gives CASSFWVGSDVGEQYF.

The rearrangement joins TRBV24-1 to TRBJ2-7; 7 nucleotides match TRBD1. Trimming removed 5 bases from V and 3 bases from J; junction bases left unmatched: 15. The CDR3 extends over 17 amino acids. Per the germline V gene, CDR1 is KGHDR and CDR2 is SFDVKD. The CDR3 spells CATSGDRAHKINYEQYF. DNA for the CDR3: TGTGCCACCAGTGGTGACAGGGCTCATAAAATAAACTACGAGCAGTACTTC.

This clonotype is termed large. The chain recombines TRBV25-1 with TRBJ1-2; no reliable D call. The germline V gene encodes CDR1 MGHDK and CDR2 SYGVNS. V shed 2 bases and J shed 8 bases, with 9 bases lying between them. This CDR3 has 12 residues. Here the CDR3 reads CASSEGSFGYTF. The CDR3, as DNA: TGTGCCAGCAGTGAAGGTTCTTTCGGCTACACCTTC.

The chain is built from TRBV29-1 and TRBJ2-3; a weak D match, TRBD2 (6 bases). Germline CDR1 and CDR2: SQVTM and ANQGSEA. Trimming cost V 4 bases and J 5 bases, with 16 bases left between them. The CDR3 sequence is 14 residues long. The CDR3 loop is CSVGEGTLRDTQYF. The CDR3 nucleotides read TGCAGCGTTGGAGAAGGGACTCTTCGAGATACGCAGTATTTT.

Written as DNA, the CDR3 is TGTGCCAGCAGCCTGGGACTAGCGGGATCAAACTACGAGCAGTACTTC. Translation: CASSLGLAGSNYEQYF. V and J are TRBV7-6 and TRBJ2-7; TRBD2 aligns across 13 bases. The trim removed 5 bases at V and 3 bases at J, leaving 7 bases unmatched. Germline V gene lookup returns CDR1 SGHVS and CDR2 FNYEAQ. The CDR3 sequence is 16 residues long.